This TCR beta chain was identified during a study of T cells in Graves' hyperthyroidism and ophthalmopathy. Patients were excluded for uncontrolled infection, other autoimmune disease, pregnancy or lactation. Diagnostic assessment was based on clinical symptoms, serum thyroxine and TRAb, thyroid ultrasound and orbital computed tomography. CDR1 and CDR2 (germline): SQVTM, ANQGSEA. V lost 8 bases and J 2 bases, leaving 15 bases between the germline ends. CDR3 size: 13 residues. It was RNA transcripts that yielded the amplified TCR beta CDR3 regions. During a first-round RT-PCR of the TCR CDR3, the HTBI primer set was used. TCRdb passed the multiplex PCR reads through MiXCR, listing each CDR3 protein once. The sample shows almost 600,000 distinct CDR3 sequences, about 43% of them seen only once.

V usage is TRBV29-1 and J usage is TRBJ1-2; the D gene is possibly TRBD1 (6 bases). The specimen sequenced was peripheral blood or thyroid tissue (not recorded which). The clonotype comes from a woman under 30 with Graves' hyperthyroidism. In DNA form, the CDR3 reads TGCAGCCAAGATCACAGGGCCAACTATGGCTACACCTTC. This codes for CSQDHRANYGYTF.